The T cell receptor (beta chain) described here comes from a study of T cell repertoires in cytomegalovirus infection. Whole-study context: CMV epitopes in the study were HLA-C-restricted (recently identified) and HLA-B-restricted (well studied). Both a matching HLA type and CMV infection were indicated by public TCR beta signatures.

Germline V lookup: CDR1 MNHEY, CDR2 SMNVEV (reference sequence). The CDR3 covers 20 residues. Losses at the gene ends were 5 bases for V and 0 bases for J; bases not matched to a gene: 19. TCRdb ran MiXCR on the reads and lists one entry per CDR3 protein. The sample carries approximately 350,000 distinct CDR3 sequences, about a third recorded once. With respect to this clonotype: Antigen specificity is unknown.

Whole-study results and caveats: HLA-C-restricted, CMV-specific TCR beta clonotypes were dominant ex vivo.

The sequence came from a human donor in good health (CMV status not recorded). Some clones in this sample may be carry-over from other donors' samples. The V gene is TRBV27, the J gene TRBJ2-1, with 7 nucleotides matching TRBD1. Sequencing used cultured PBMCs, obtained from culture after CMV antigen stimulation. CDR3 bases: TGTGCCAGCAGTCCACTGGACAGGCTCGGGCCGCCGAGCTCCTACAATGAGCAGTTCTTC. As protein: CASSPLDRLGPPSSYNEQFF.